The clone carrying this TCR beta chain was detected a few times. Its specificity is unknown. The V gene's germline CDR1 is MNHEY and CDR2 SVGAGI. This CDR3 contains 15 residues. V was clipped by 0 bases and J by 5 bases, with 13 bases between them. The entry originates in a study of CD8 T cells in ankylosing spondylitis. Study results and caveats: Ankylosing spondylitis blood appeared to be characterized by a TCR beta motif of about 8 highly homologous variants. Reportedly, significant enrichment of disease-linked clones occurred in matched ankylosing spondylitis synovial fluid.

Quantitative 5'-RACE with molecular barcodes produced the TCR beta libraries. One entry per CDR3 protein results from TCRdb running MiXCR on the 5' RACE reads. The table records a few hundred thousand distinct CDR3 sequences, roughly a quarter of them present only once. The sequenced sample was blood, either unsorted or a sorted T cell fraction (not recorded which). The source of this sequence is a male donor with ankylosing spondylitis or in good health (not recorded which). This chain connects TRBV6-5 to TRBJ2-5; no reliable D call. CDR3 loop: CASSYSGVGFETQYF. DNA of the CDR3: TGTGCCAGCAGTTACTCTGGCGTAGGGTTTGAGACCCAGTACTTC.